The 27 T cell receptor beta chains given below trace back to one sample, sequenced in a study of glioma-infiltrating T cells after dendritic cell vaccination. The data were produced by immunoSEQ multiplex PCR, yet TCRdb's version contains in-frame clones alone and is incomplete. This table has fewer than 85,000 clones, 65% to 90% appearing once. The sample here was blood, taken before dendritic cell vaccination. Source of these receptors: a human donor with glioblastoma.

This sequence joins TRBV9 and TRBJ1-1; TRBD1 agrees at 7 bases. Germline V gene sequence: CDR1 SGDLS, CDR2 YYNGEE. V trimming: 3 bases; J trimming: 11 bases; junction bases outside the gene matches: 13. This CDR3 spans 14 amino acids. The CDR3 is CASSGQGGGIGAFF. The CDR3 bases are TGTGCCAGCAGCGGACAGGGCGGCGGAATTGGCGCTTTCTTT. Supplemented by reference TRBV9 and TRBJ1-1, the full variable domain reads DSGVTQTPKHLITATGQRVTLRCSPRSGDLSVYWYQQSLDQGLQFLIQYYNGEERAKGNILERFSAQQFPDLHSELNLSSLELGDSALYFCASSGQGGGIGAFFGQGTRLTVV.

The DNA of the CDR3 is TGTGCCAGCAGTGAAAGACAGGTTGCCCAAACACACGAGCAGTACTTC. Its protein product is CASSERQVAQTHEQYF. The rearrangement uses TRBV2 and TRBJ2-7, with TRBD1 as a possible D gene (6 bases). The germline V gene has CDR1 SNHLY and CDR2 FYNNEI. The V gene lost 2 bases and the J gene lost 5 bases, with 19 bases spanning the gap. This CDR3 comprises 16 residues.

This clone was seen only a few times. This chain connects TRBV29-1 to TRBJ1-1, with D unclear. V was cut by 7 bases and J by 3 bases, with 12 bases left in between. The V gene's germline CDR1 is SQVTM and CDR2 ANQGSEA. The CDR3 covers 12 residues. For the CDR3, the DNA is TGCAGCGGAGGGTTCACGGACACTGAAGCTTTCTTT. Translation gives CSGGFTDTEAFF. Supplemented by reference TRBV29-1 and TRBJ1-1, the full variable domain reads SAVISQKPSRDICQRGTSLTIQCQVDSQVTMMFWYRQQPGQSLTLIATANQGSEATYESGFVIDKFPISRPNLTFSTLTVSNMSPEDSSIYLCSGGFTDTEAFFGQGTRLTVV.

The J gene is TRBJ2-1, the V gene TRBV6-4; 10 nucleotides match TRBD2. This CDR3 contains 16 residues. Germline assignment: CDR1 MRHNA and CDR2 SNTAGT. The junction had 5 bases not matched to a gene; V was cut back by 4 bases and J by 2 bases. The CDR3 sequence: CASSGSSGGAYNEQFF. The CDR3 DNA reads as TGTGCCAGCAGTGGTTCAAGCGGGGGGGCCTACAATGAGCAGTTCTTC.

The chain joins TRBV4-1 to TRBJ1-5, with TRBD1 as a possible D gene (5 bases). Germline V gene sequence: CDR1 MGHRA, CDR2 YSYEKL. The CDR3 contains 14 residues. V was trimmed by 1 base and J by 6 bases, leaving 10 bases between them. The DNA of the CDR3 is TGCGCCAGCAGCCAAGGGGGCGCGTCTCAGCCCCAGCATTTT. This codes for CASSQGGASQPQHF.

The genes are TRBV4-1 and TRBJ1-5, with D maybe TRBD1 (6 bases). CDR3 length: 15 residues. Trimming stripped 3 bases from V and 0 bases from J, with 9 bases between. Germline CDR1 is MGHRA and CDR2 is YSYEKL. The DNA of the CDR3 is TGCGCCAGCAGCCAGGAGGACAGTAGCAATCAGCCCCAGCATTTT. Its translation is CASSQEDSSNQPQHF.

By proportion, this clone is medium-sized. This rearrangement joins TRBV20-1 to TRBJ2-7; no firm D call. The CDR3 has 10 amino acids. In germline, CDR1 is DFQATT, CDR2 SNEGSKA (reference sequence). V dropped 3 bases and J dropped 3 bases, with 3 bases sitting between them. The CDR3 region is CSASGYEQYF. The CDR3 coding sequence is TGCAGTGCTAGCGGCTACGAGCAGTACTTC.

About this clone itself: One end of the junction does not line up with germline, which may come from a read error. The chain uses TRBV7-6 and TRBJ2-7; TRBD1 aligns across 8 bases. The CDR3 has 13 residues. Germline lookup yields CDR1 SGHVS and CDR2 FNYEAQ. In DNA form, the CDR3 reads TGTGCCGGCAGGGGACAGGACGCCTACGAGCAGTACTTC. This encodes CAGRGQDAYEQYF.

The J gene is TRBJ1-1, the V gene TRBV7-8, with D possibly being TRBD1 (6 bases). The CDR3 length is 15 residues. V lost 8 bases and J lost 5, with 21 bases in between. The germline gives CDR1 SGHVS, CDR2 FQNEAQ. CDR3 nucleotides: TGTGCCAGCGCACTTGGACGACAGGAGAAGACTGAAGCTTTCTTT. Translation: CASALGRQEKTEAFF.

The chain uses TRBV6-1 and TRBJ2-1; TRBD1 matches 7 bases. This CDR3 is built from 15 residues. In germline, CDR1 is MNHNS, CDR2 SASEGT. The J segment lost 5 bases and the V segment lost 0 bases, leaving 4 bases of the junction unmatched. CDR3 sequence: CASSEAGQGDNEQFF. The CDR3 nucleotides are TGTGCCAGCAGTGAAGCGGGGCAGGGGGACAATGAGCAGTTCTTC.

V and J are TRBV18 and TRBJ1-1; 9 bases agree with TRBD1. From germline, CDR1 is KGHSH and CDR2 LQKENI. The V gene end was trimmed by 5 bases and the J gene end by 4 bases; junction bases not matched to a gene: 29. This CDR3 is built from 22 residues. The DNA for the CDR3 is TGTGCCAGCTCATCACAACGCCGCGCCGTCCGGGACAGGGAAGAAGGGAGCACTGAAGCTTTCTTT. It translates to CASSSQRRAVRDREEGSTEAFF. Complete variable domain (other parts from reference TRBV18 and TRBJ1-1): NAGVMQNPRHLVRRRGQEARLRCSPMKGHSHVYWYRQLPEEGLKFMVYLQKENIIDESGMPKERFSAEFPKEGPSILRIQQVVRGDSAAYFCASSSQRRAVRDREEGSTEAFFGQGTRLTVV.

V usage is TRBV9 and J usage is TRBJ2-3; D is ambiguous. Trimming removed 0 bases at V and 2 bases at J, with 13 bases between. Germline CDR1 and CDR2: SGDLS and YYNGEE. CDR3 length: 16 amino acids. Here the CDR3 DNA reads TGTGCCAGCAGCGTAGGCTCTGTCAGTTACACAGATACGCAGTATTTT. Its protein is CASSVGSVSYTDTQYF.

The V and J genes are TRBV2 and TRBJ1-5; 8 positions agree with TRBD1. The CDR3 extends over 15 amino acids. Germline V gene data show CDR1 as SNHLY and CDR2 as FYNNEI. With 8 bases clipped from V and 4 bases from J, the junction kept 10 bases outside the gene matches. CDR3 loop: CASSNRTGRNQPQHF. The CDR3 nucleotides read TGTGCCAGCTCGAACAGGACAGGGAGAAATCAGCCCCAGCATTTT.

This chain uses TRBV9 with TRBJ2-3; 10 positions agree with TRBD2. The CDR3 length is 17 residues. J was trimmed by 2 bases and V by 0 bases; bases with no gene match: 6. Germline V CDR1 and CDR2: SGDLS, YYNGEE. CDR3 coding DNA: TGTGCCAGCAGCGTAGGCCCAGCGGGGGGGCCCACAGATACGCAGTATTTT. Its protein product is CASSVGPAGGPTDTQYF.

This clone was counted a single time. The chain has TRBV11-3 and TRBJ2-3, with D possibly being TRBD2 (6 bases). Germline V gene data show CDR1 as SGHNT and CDR2 as YENEEA. V gave up 5 bases and J gave up 10 bases, with 13 bases separating them. This CDR3 contains 12 residues. The DNA of the CDR3 is TGTGCCAGCAGCCCAGAAAGCGGGCCGCAGTATTTT. As protein: CASSPESGPQYF.

This chain links TRBV5-5 with TRBJ1-5, with 7 positions matching TRBD1. This CDR3 contains 15 residues. The V gene's germline CDR1 is SGHKS and CDR2 YYEKEE (reference sequence). J was trimmed by 3 bases and V by 4 bases; bases with no gene match: 7. CDR3 in amino acids: CASSVGGSFNQPQHF. CDR3 DNA sequence: TGTGCCAGCAGCGTAGGGGGCAGTTTCAATCAGCCCCAGCATTTT.

The chain joins TRBV10-3 to TRBJ2-3, with 11 bases fitting TRBD2. The CDR3 has 16 residues. After removal of 3 bases from V and 5 bases from J, the junction contained 7 bases not matched to a gene. Per the germline V gene, CDR1 is ENHRY and CDR2 is SYGVKD. The chain's CDR3 is CAISERASGGQDTQYF. DNA for the CDR3: TGTGCCATCAGTGAAAGGGCTAGCGGGGGGCAAGATACGCAGTATTTT.

The chain joins TRBV2 to TRBJ1-1; 9 bases match TRBD1. This CDR3 is 14 amino acids long. Germline V lookup: CDR1 SNHLY, CDR2 FYNNEI. The ends lost 6 bases at V and 5 bases at J; junction bases unmatched: 7. CDR3 residues: CASRGTGSGTEAFF. The CDR3 nucleotides read TGTGCCAGCAGGGGGACAGGGTCTGGGACTGAAGCTTTCTTT.

The V call is TRBV10-3, the J call TRBJ1-1, with 8 bases identical to TRBD1. The CDR3 sequence is 17 residues long. Germline V gene data show CDR1 as ENHRY and CDR2 as SYGVKD. J gave up 1 base and V 6 bases, and 13 bases lay outside the gene matches. DNA for the CDR3: TGTGCCATCAGAGGACAGGGATCGGGGGCGCGGAACACTGAAGCTTTCTTT. It translates to CAIRGQGSGARNTEAFF.

This chain links TRBV4-1 with TRBJ1-2, with 7 bases identical to TRBD1. The germline V gene has CDR1 MGHRA and CDR2 YSYEKL. With 0 bases clipped from V and 5 bases from J, the junction kept 9 bases outside the gene matches. The CDR3 length is 16 residues. The CDR3 DNA reads as TGCGCCAGCAGCCAAGATCCCAGGGGGACCAAGTATGGCTACACCTTC. This encodes CASSQDPRGTKYGYTF.

This clone was picked up one time. The V gene is TRBV7-2, the J gene TRBJ2-3; 7 bases map to TRBD2. Per the germline V gene, CDR1 is SGHTA and CDR2 is FQGNSA. The ends lost 8 bases at V and 8 bases at J; junction bases unmatched: 7. The CDR3 is 12 amino acids. In DNA, the CDR3 is TGTGCCAGCGCCGTCACGGGGGGTACGCAGTATTTT. Translation gives CASAVTGGTQYF.

The genes are TRBV7-2 and TRBJ1-2; D is uncertain. Germline-derived CDR1 and CDR2 are SGHTA and FQGNSA. The V end lost 4 bases, the J end lost 6 bases, and 6 bases lay between the germline ends. The CDR3 is 11 amino acids. The CDR3 sequence is CASSSNNGYTF. Here the CDR3 DNA reads TGTGCCAGCAGCTCGAACAATGGCTACACCTTC.

The V and J genes are TRBV30 and TRBJ2-7; TRBD2 might be the D (7 bases). V was trimmed by 2 bases and J by 5 bases, leaving 16 bases between them. The germline V gene has CDR1 GTSNPN and CDR2 SVGIG (reference sequence). The CDR3 extends over 14 amino acids. CDR3 sequence reads: CAWSLRGAGDEQYF. The CDR3 region has the DNA TGTGCCTGGAGTCTCCGGGGGGCCGGGGACGAGCAGTACTTC. The full variable domain, rest sourced from reference TRBV30 and TRBJ2-7, is SQTIHQWPATLVQPVGSPLSLECTVEGTSNPNLYWYRQAAGRGLQLLFYSVGIGQISSEVPQNLSASRPQDRQFILSSKKLLLSDSGFYLCAWSLRGAGDEQYFGPGTRLTVT.

V usage is TRBV7-2 and J usage is TRBJ1-2; D is undetermined. This CDR3 has 13 residues. The germline CDR1 and CDR2 sequences are SGHTA and FQGNSA. The V end was cut by 7 bases, the J end by 4 bases, with 13 bases between. CDR3 amino acids: CASTRGVGYGYTF. CDR3 DNA sequence: TGTGCCAGCACCCGGGGAGTGGGCTATGGCTACACCTTC.

The V gene is TRBV1, the J gene TRBJ2-7; TRBD2 is the table's D call, not checked against the DNA. TRBV1 is a pseudogene segment. This CDR3 spans 17 amino acids. The CDR3 reads CTSSQETAKENRNEQYF. The CDR3 coding sequence is TGCACCAGCAGCCAAGAGACGGCGAAGGAGAACCGAAACGAGCAGTACTTC.

The CDR3 protein is CATRGATSGNTIYF. In DNA, the CDR3 is TGTGCCACCAGGGGGGCTACCTCTGGAAACACCATATATTTT. The rearrangement links TRBV15 to TRBJ1-3; TRBD1 might be the D (6 bases). Deletions cut 6 bases from V and 0 bases from J, with 9 bases between. Germline CDR1 is LNHNV and CDR2 is YYDKDF (reference sequence). This CDR3 comprises 14 residues.

V and J are TRBV4-1 and TRBJ2-5; no clear D gene. This CDR3 has 14 amino acids. Germline CDR1 MGHRA, CDR2 YSYEKL. The V end lost 0 bases, the J end lost 5 bases, and 10 bases lay between the germline ends. CDR3 nucleotide sequence: TGCGCCAGCAGCCAAGATCCGGGTCTGGAGACCCAGTACTTC. Its translation is CASSQDPGLETQYF.